Sequencing of this T cell receptor (beta chain) was carried out in a study of CD8 T cells in ankylosing spondylitis. TCRdb analysed the 5' RACE reads with MiXCR anew, one entry per CDR3 protein. Of around 42,000 distinct CDR3 sequences listed, 2.5% to 3% are singletons. This clonotype was found many times. Antigen: not known. Study-level points and caveats: One TCR beta motif, made up of eight or nine highly homologous variants, appeared characteristic of ankylosing spondylitis blood.

V was clipped by 10 bases and J by 4 bases, with 11 bases between them. The CDR3 loop spans 12 amino acids. The V gene's germline CDR1 is SGDLS and CDR2 YYNGEE. The TCR was taken from a male donor with ankylosing spondylitis or in good health (not recorded which). The sequencing input was blood, either unsorted or a sorted T cell fraction (not recorded which). The chain combines TRBV9 with TRBJ2-2; unclear D gene. CDR3 sequence (DNA): TGTGCCTCCGCCCCCCGCACCGGGGAGCTGTTTTTT. It encodes CASAPRTGELFF.